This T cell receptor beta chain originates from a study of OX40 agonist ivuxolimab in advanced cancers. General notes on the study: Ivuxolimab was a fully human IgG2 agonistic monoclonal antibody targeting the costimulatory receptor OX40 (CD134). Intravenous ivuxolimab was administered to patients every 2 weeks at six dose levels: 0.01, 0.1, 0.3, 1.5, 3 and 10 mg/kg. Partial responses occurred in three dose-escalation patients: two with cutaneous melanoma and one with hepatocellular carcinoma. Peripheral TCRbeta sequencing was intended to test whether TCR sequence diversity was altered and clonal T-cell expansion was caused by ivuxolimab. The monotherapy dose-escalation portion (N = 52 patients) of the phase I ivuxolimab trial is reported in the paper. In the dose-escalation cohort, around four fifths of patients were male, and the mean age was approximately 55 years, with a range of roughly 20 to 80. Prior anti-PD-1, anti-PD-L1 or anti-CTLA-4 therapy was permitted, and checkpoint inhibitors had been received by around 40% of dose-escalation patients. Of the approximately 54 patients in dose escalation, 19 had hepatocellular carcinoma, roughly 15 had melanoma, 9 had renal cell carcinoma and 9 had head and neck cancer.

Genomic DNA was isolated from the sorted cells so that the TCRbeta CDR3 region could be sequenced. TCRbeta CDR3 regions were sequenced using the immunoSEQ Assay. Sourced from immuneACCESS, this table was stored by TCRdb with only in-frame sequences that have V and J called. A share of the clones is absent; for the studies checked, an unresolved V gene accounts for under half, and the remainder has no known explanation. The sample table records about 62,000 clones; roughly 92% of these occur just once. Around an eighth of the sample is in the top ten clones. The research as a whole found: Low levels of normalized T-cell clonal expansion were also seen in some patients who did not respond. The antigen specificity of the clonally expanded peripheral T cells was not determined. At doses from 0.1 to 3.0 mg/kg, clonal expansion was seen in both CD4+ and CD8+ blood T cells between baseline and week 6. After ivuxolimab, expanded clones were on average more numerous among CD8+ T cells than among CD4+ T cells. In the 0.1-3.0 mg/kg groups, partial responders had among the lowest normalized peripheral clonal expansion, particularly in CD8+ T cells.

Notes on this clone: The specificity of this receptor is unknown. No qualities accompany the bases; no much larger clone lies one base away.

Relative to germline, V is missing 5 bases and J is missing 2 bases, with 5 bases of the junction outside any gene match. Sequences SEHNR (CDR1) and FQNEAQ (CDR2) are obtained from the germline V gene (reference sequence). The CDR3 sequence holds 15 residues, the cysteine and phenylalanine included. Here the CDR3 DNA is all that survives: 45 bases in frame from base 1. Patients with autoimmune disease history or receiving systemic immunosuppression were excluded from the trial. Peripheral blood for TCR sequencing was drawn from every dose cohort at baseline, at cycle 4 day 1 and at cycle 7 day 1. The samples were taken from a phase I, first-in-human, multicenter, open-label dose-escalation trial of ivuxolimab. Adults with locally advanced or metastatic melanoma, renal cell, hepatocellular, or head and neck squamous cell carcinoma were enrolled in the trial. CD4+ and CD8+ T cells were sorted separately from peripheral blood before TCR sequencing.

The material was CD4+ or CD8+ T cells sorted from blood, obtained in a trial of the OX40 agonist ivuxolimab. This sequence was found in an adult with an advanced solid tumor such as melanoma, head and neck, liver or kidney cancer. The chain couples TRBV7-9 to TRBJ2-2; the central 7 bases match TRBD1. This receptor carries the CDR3 CASSHRDRNTGELFF. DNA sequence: TGTGCCAGCAGCCACCGGGACAGAAACACCGGGGAGCTGTTTTTT.